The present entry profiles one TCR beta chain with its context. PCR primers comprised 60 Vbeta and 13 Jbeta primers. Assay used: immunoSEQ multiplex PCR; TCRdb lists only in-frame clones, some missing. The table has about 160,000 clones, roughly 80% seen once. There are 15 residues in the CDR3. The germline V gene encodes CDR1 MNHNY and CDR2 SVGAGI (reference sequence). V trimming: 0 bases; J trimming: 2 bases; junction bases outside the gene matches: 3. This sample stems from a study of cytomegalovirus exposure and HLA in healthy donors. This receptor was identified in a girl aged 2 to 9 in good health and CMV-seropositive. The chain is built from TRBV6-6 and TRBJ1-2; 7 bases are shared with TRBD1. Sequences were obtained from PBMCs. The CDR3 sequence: CASSYSAQGNYGYTF. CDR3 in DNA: TGTGCCAGCAGTTACTCGGCACAGGGGAACTATGGCTACACCTTC.